These 9 T cell receptor beta chains were all obtained from the same sample, sequenced in a study of blood T cell repertoires in COVID-19. Method: immunoSEQ multiplex PCR; TCRdb's copy keeps in-frame clones and lacks some. The table lists approximately 150,000 clones, 84% of them singletons. What was sequenced was peripheral blood. Receptors originate from a man aged 70 or older with acute or convalescent COVID-19.

The chain employs TRBV6-6 and TRBJ2-7; the D gene is possibly TRBD1 (5 bases). Germline V CDR1 and CDR2: MNHNY, SVGAGI (reference sequence). The CDR3 runs to 15 residues. V was clipped by 2 bases and J by 2 bases, with 13 bases between them. The CDR3 coding sequence is TGTGCCAGCAGTTACCAAGACAGAACTCCCTACGAGCAGTACTTC. It codes for CASSYQDRTPYEQYF.

V and J are TRBV2 and TRBJ1-4, with D perhaps TRBD1 (5 bases). The germline CDR1 and CDR2 sequences are SNHLY and FYNNEI. The CDR3 totals 12 residues. The germline V and J ends were trimmed by 6 bases and 12 bases, with 14 bases remaining between them. Here the CDR3 DNA reads TGTGCCAGCAGGCGGTTGGAAGGGGAACTGTTTTTT. Translating it yields CASRRLEGELFF.

This chain's CDR3 is CASSSTSGRRHEQFF. The CDR3, as DNA: TGTGCCAGCAGCTCCACTAGCGGGAGGCGACATGAGCAGTTCTTC. The rearrangement links TRBV11-2 to TRBJ2-1; 12 bases map to TRBD2. The J segment lost 8 bases and the V segment lost 4 bases, leaving 6 bases of the junction unmatched. Germline V gives CDR1 SGHAT, CDR2 FQNNGV. CDR3 length: 15 amino acids.

This clone was picked up a small number of times. V is TRBV3-1 (or the pseudogene TRBV3-2) and J is TRBJ2-5; 9 bases are shared with TRBD2. The CDR3 covers 18 residues. CDR1 LGHDT and CDR2 YNNKEL come from the germline V gene (reference sequence). V trimming: 1 base; J trimming: 4 bases; junction bases outside the gene matches: 13. Here the CDR3 reads CASSQGLAAPTGGETQYF. The CDR3 DNA is TGTGCCAGCAGCCAAGGACTAGCGGCACCAACGGGGGGAGAGACCCAGTACTTC.

This clone was seen repeatedly, ten times or more. Distinct nucleotide sequences in the sample also encode this CDR3. V usage is TRBV30 and J usage is TRBJ1-1; perhaps TRBD1 as D (5 bases). The CDR3 has 12 amino acids. The germline CDR1 and CDR2 sequences are GTSNPN and SVGIG (reference sequence). Trimming removed 3 bases from V and 8 bases from J, with 13 bases in between. The chain's CDR3 is CAWRGGAAEAFF. The CDR3 coding sequence is TGTGCCTGGAGGGGAGGGGCGGCCGAAGCTTTCTTT.

The chain employs TRBV7-8 and TRBJ2-1; D may be TRBD2 (6 bases). Trimming took off 1 base at V and 7 bases at J, with 11 bases between the two ends. This CDR3 contains 14 residues. CDR1 and CDR2 from the germline V gene are SGHVS and FQNEAQ. The chain's CDR3 is CASSLEGRRNEQFF. The CDR3 nucleotides are TGTGCCAGCAGCTTAGAGGGGAGGAGGAATGAGCAGTTCTTC.

The rearrangement links TRBV12-3 or TRBV12-4 to TRBJ1-1; D might be TRBD1 (5 bases). The V end lost 1 base, the J end lost 5 bases, and 8 bases lay between the germline ends. This CDR3 has 13 residues. CDR3 loop: CASSLVGGTEAFF. CDR3 coding DNA: TGTGCCAGCAGTTTAGTTGGGGGGACTGAAGCTTTCTTT.

The CDR3 DNA sequence: TGTGCCAGCAGCGTAGGGGGAGGCTCCTACAATGAGCAGTTCTTC. Protein sequence: CASSVGGGSYNEQFF. V and J are TRBV9 and TRBJ2-1; D is perhaps TRBD2 (6 bases). From germline, CDR1 is SGDLS and CDR2 YYNGEE. Trimming stripped 0 bases from V and 0 bases from J, with 7 bases between. The CDR3 totals 15 residues.

The chain uses TRBV20-1 and TRBJ1-5; D uncertain. CDR3 length: 14 amino acids. With 3 bases removed from V and 4 bases from J, the gap between germline ends came to 13 bases. Germline lookup yields CDR1 DFQATT and CDR2 SNEGSKA (reference sequence). CDR3 sequence: CSASFTGENQPQHF. The DNA for the CDR3 is TGCAGTGCTAGTTTTACGGGAGAAAATCAGCCCCAGCATTTT.